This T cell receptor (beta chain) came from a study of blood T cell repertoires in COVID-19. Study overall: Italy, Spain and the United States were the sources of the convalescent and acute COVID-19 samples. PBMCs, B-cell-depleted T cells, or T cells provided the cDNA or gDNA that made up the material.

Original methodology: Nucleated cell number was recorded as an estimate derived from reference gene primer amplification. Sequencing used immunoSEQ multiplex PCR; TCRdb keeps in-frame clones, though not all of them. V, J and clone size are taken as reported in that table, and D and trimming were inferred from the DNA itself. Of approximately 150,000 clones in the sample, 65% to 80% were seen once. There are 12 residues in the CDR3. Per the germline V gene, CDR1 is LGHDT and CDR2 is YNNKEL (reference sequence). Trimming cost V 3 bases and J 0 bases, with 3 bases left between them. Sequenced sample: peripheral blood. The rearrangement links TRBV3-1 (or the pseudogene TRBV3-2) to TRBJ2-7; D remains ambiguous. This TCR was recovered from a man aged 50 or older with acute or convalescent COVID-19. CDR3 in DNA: TGTGCCAGCAGCCATCTCTCCTACGAGCAGTACTTC. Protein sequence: CASSHLSYEQYF.